The following is a T cell receptor (beta chain) sequence with its context. Described treatment: 19 received Ad26.COV2.S at low or high dose, single or two shots; about 5 received placebo; per-sample allocation not given. At day 63 after the first vaccine or placebo injection, samples were drawn. Method: immunoSEQ multiplex PCR; TCRdb's copy keeps in-frame clones and lacks some. The repertoire holds some 250,000 clones, roughly 90% seen once, with around 10% in the top ten. This specimen comes from a study of Ad26.COV2.S vaccination and SARS-CoV-2 variants. Study-level information: The vaccine Ad26.COV2.S was put into the muscle once, or twice with 56 days between.

V gave up 6 bases and J gave up 6 bases, with 17 bases separating them. The germline CDR1 and CDR2 sequences are WSHSY and SAAADI. The CDR3 length is 14 residues. V is TRBV10-2 and J is TRBJ1-1; possible D gene TRBD1, 6 bases. This receptor was obtained from a person between 18 and 65 years old who received the Ad26.COV2.S COVID-19 vaccine or a placebo. Sequenced here: peripheral blood, sampled in a trial of Ad26.COV2.S vaccine versus placebo. CDR3: CASSQVQGKAEAFF. In DNA, the CDR3 is TGCGCCAGCAGCCAAGTACAGGGTAAGGCTGAAGCTTTCTTT.